These T cell receptor beta chains were read from a single sample in a study of blood T cell repertoires in COVID-19. TCRdb's table, derived via immunoSEQ multiplex PCR, lists solely in-frame clones and lacks some. The data hold 100,000 or so clones, with roughly 88% observed a single time. Sequenced input: peripheral blood. These receptors came from a woman aged 55-69 years with acute or convalescent COVID-19. Each CDR3 is given with its conserved first and last residue. D genes are given only for firm matches. Size is stated for part of the rows, as once, few or many counts, or as a class when the clone is expanded.

clone size	D gene	V gene	J gene	CDR3 protein	CDR3 DNA
-	TRBD2	TRBV28	TRBJ2-3	CASSSGSGISTDTQYF	TGTGCCAGCAGTTCGGGTAGCGGGATAAGCACAGATACGCAGTATTTT
-	-	TRBV28	TRBJ1-2	CASRSPSTAEGGYGYTF	TGTGCCAGCAGATCACCGTCGACGGCAGAGGGAGGTTATGGCTACACCTTC
-	TRBD2	TRBV20-1	TRBJ2-1	CSASRTSGFNEQFF	TGCAGTGCTAGTAGGACTAGCGGATTCAATGAGCAGTTCTTC
-	-	TRBV12-3/TRBV12-4	TRBJ1-1	CASTGMGTEAFF	TGTGCCAGCACAGGGATGGGGACTGAAGCTTTCTTT
-	TRBD2	TRBV25-1	TRBJ2-3	CASSEYLGSGRIRDTQYF	TGTGCCAGCAGTGAATATCTCGGTAGCGGGAGAATTAGAGATACGCAGTATTTT
few	TRBD1	TRBV2	TRBJ1-2	CASSGTGQHYGYTF	TGTGCCAGCAGTGGGACAGGGCAGCACTATGGCTACACCTTC
-	TRBD1	TRBV11-3	TRBJ1-2	CASSSRDRNYGYTF	TGTGCCAGCAGCTCCCGGGACAGGAACTATGGCTACACCTTC
-	TRBD2	TRBV5-1	TRBJ2-5	CASSWGTSGEETQYF	TGCGCCAGCAGCTGGGGTACTAGCGGAGAAGAGACCCAGTACTTC
-	TRBD1	TRBV6-2/TRBV6-3	TRBJ1-1	CASSEDRGMNTEAFF	TGTGCCAGCAGTGAGGACAGGGGCATGAACACTGAAGCTTTCTTT
-	-	TRBV28	TRBJ1-2	CASRRDTGKGGYTF	TGTGCCAGCAGACGGGACACTGGGAAGGGTGGCTACACCTTC
-	-	TRBV19	TRBJ1-2	CASSMLGAAANYGYTF	TGTGCCAGTAGTATGTTGGGGGCGGCTGCTAACTATGGCTACACCTTC
-	-	TRBV3-1/TRBV3-2	TRBJ1-4	CASSQHRAELFF	TGTGCCAGCAGCCAACACAGGGCAGAACTGTTTTTT
once	TRBD1	TRBV5-1	TRBJ1-2	CASTPDRVGANYGYTF	TGCGCCAGCACCCCTGACAGGGTTGGGGCTAACTATGGCTACACCTTC
-	-	TRBV21-1	TRBJ1-2	CASSKGGLFYGYTF	TGTGCCAGCAGCAAAGGGGGACTCTTCTATGGCTACACCTTC
-	TRBD1	TRBV3-1/TRBV3-2	TRBJ2-7	CASSQGNRGEQYF	TGTGCCAGCAGCCAAGGAAACAGGGGCGAGCAGTACTTC
-	-	TRBV5-1	TRBJ2-1	CASSLAGQRGLYNEQFF	TGCGCCAGCAGCTTGGCCGGTCAGCGCGGGCTCTACAATGAGCAGTTCTTC
once	-	TRBV5-6	TRBJ1-1	CASSLDQGRTEAFF	TGTGCCAGCAGCTTGGATCAGGGGCGGACTGAAGCTTTCTTT
-	-	TRBV6-5	TRBJ1-1	CASSAGLGNTEAFF	TGTGCCAGCAGCGCGGGGTTGGGTAACACTGAAGCTTTCTTT
-	TRBD1	TRBV6-5	TRBJ1-1	CASIATGGSTEAFF	TGTGCCAGCATTGCGACAGGGGGGAGTACTGAAGCTTTCTTT
-	TRBD1	TRBV7-9	TRBJ1-2	CASSLRTGAGYGYTF	TGTGCCAGCAGCCTCCGGACAGGGGCGGGCTATGGCTACACCTTC
-	TRBD1	TRBV2	TRBJ1-6	CASAGTDNSPLHF	TGTGCCAGTGCCGGGACAGATAATTCACCCCTCCACTTT
-	-	TRBV2	TRBJ2-5	CASSENSFQETQYF	TGTGCCAGCAGTGAAAACAGCTTCCAAGAGACCCAGTACTTC
-	-	TRBV27	TRBJ2-5	CASSLYLQETQYF	TGTGCCAGCAGTTTATACCTACAAGAGACCCAGTACTTC
-	-	TRBV19	TRBJ1-1	CASSIQGTEAFF	TGTGCCAGTAGTATACAGGGCACTGAAGCTTTCTTT
once	-	TRBV27	TRBJ1-5	CASSLRGNINQPQHF	TGTGCCAGCAGTCTACGGGGGAACATCAATCAGCCCCAGCATTTT
-	TRBD2	TRBV7-8	TRBJ2-7	CASSLSSGGLKTYEQYF	TGTGCCAGCAGCTTATCCAGCGGGGGTCTTAAAACCTACGAGCAGTACTTC
-	-	TRBV9	TRBJ1-6	CASSVSLNNSPLHF	TGTGCCAGCAGCGTATCACTGAATAATTCACCCCTCCACTTT
-	-	TRBV7-9	TRBJ2-4	CASSLTENIQYF	TGTGCCAGCAGCCTTACAGAAAACATTCAGTACTTC
-	TRBD1	TRBV28	TRBJ1-5	CASSLGRGAGQPQHF	TGTGCCAGCAGTTTGGGCAGGGGGGCTGGCCAGCCCCAGCATTTT
-	TRBD1	TRBV10-3	TRBJ2-1	CAIGDSNEQFF	TGTGCCATCGGGGACAGCAATGAGCAGTTCTTC
-	TRBD2	TRBV5-1	TRBJ2-5	CASSPGLAGPSVTQYF	TGCGCCAGCAGCCCCGGACTAGCGGGGCCCTCCGTGACCCAGTACTTC
-	TRBD1	TRBV6-5	TRBJ1-1	CASSYDRVNTEAFF	TGTGCCAGCAGTTACGACAGGGTGAACACTGAAGCTTTCTTT
-	-	TRBV4-1	TRBJ2-1	CASSPLAEGYNEQFF	TGCGCCAGCAGCCCCCTGGCGGAGGGGTACAATGAGCAGTTCTTC
-	-	TRBV5-1	TRBJ1-6	CASSLAGSYNSPLHF	TGCGCCAGCAGCTTAGCGGGCTCCTATAATTCACCCCTCCACTTT
-	-	TRBV30	TRBJ1-2	CAWSRGLDGYTF	TGTGCCTGGAGTCGGGGTTTGGATGGCTACACCTTC
-	TRBD1	TRBV6-5	TRBJ1-4	CASNRQGFTNEKLFF	TGTGCCAGCAACCGACAGGGCTTCACTAATGAAAAACTGTTTTTT
-	-	TRBV11-3	TRBJ2-2	CASSFDSRSGELFF	TGTGCCAGCAGCTTTGATAGTCGAAGCGGGGAGCTGTTTTTT
-	-	TRBV10-3	TRBJ2-2	CAGGRGASGELFF	TGTGCCGGAGGGAGAGGGGCGAGCGGGGAGCTGTTTTTT
once	-	TRBV5-4	TRBJ1-1	CASSPPWAQMNTEAFF	TGTGCCAGCAGCCCCCCGTGGGCACAAATGAACACTGAAGCTTTCTTT
-	TRBD1	TRBV3-1/TRBV3-2	TRBJ1-2	CASTRTGGLYGYTF	TGTGCCAGCACCCGAACAGGGGGGCTCTATGGCTACACCTTC
few	-	TRBV30	TRBJ1-1	CAWSVWGVNTEAFF	TGTGCCTGGAGTGTTTGGGGGGTGAACACTGAAGCTTTCTTT
-	TRBD2	TRBV19	TRBJ2-3	CASSMGLAGTDTQYF	TGTGCCAGTAGTATGGGACTAGCGGGAACAGATACGCAGTATTTT
once	-	TRBV6-5	TRBJ2-1	CATLHGVGNEQFF	TGTGCCACACTACACGGGGTAGGGAATGAGCAGTTCTTC
-	-	TRBV10-3	TRBJ1-2	CAIAGDIDGYTF	TGTGCCATCGCCGGGGACATCGATGGCTACACCTTC
once	TRBD2	TRBV7-3	TRBJ2-1	CASSLRASGSSYNEQFF	TGTGCCAGCAGCTTAAGGGCCAGCGGGAGTTCATACAATGAGCAGTTCTTC
few	-	TRBV27	TRBJ2-1	CASSTGLLNEQFF	TGTGCCAGCAGTACGGGACTCCTCAATGAGCAGTTCTTC
-	-	TRBV9	TRBJ2-1	CASSVEGRRENEQFF	TGTGCCAGCAGCGTAGAGGGGAGGAGAGAGAATGAGCAGTTCTTC
-	-	TRBV5-1	TRBJ1-1	CASSSGQSGEAFF	TGCGCCAGCAGCTCCGGACAGTCTGGGGAAGCTTTCTTT
-	TRBD1	TRBV29-1	TRBJ2-5	CSVESLDRGQETQYF	TGCAGCGTTGAAAGCCTGGACAGGGGGCAAGAGACCCAGTACTTC
-	TRBD2	TRBV19	TRBJ2-1	CATGRGWTSGDNEQFF	TGTGCCACCGGGCGGGGTTGGACTAGCGGGGACAATGAGCAGTTCTTC
-	TRBD1	TRBV19	TRBJ1-2	CASHTGGYGYTF	TGTGCCAGTCACACAGGGGGCTATGGCTACACCTTC
-	-	TRBV2	TRBJ1-5	CASSEGPNSNQPQHF	TGTGCCAGCAGTGAAGGGCCGAATAGCAATCAGCCCCAGCATTTT
once	TRBD1	TRBV30	TRBJ1-4	CAWSPGTGGRDEKLFF	TGTGCCTGGAGTCCCGGGACAGGGGGCCGGGATGAAAAACTGTTTTTT
-	TRBD2	TRBV11-3	TRBJ2-1	CASSPSGVAGGSYNEQFF	TGTGCCAGCAGCCCCAGCGGGGTAGCGGGAGGATCCTACAATGAGCAGTTCTTC
-	-	TRBV11-1	TRBJ2-1	CASSFQANEQFF	TGTGCCAGCAGCTTCCAGGCTAATGAGCAGTTCTTC
-	TRBD2	TRBV6-4	TRBJ2-1	CASSLAGGGYNEQFF	TGTGCCAGCAGTCTAGCGGGAGGGGGGTACAATGAGCAGTTCTTC
-	-	TRBV7-2	TRBJ2-3	CASSSPRATRTDTQYF	TGTGCCAGCAGCTCACCGCGGGCCACCCGCACAGATACGCAGTATTTT